This is a list of T cell receptor beta chains from one sample in a study of control samples from healthy donors and cancer patients. Produced via immunoSEQ multiplex PCR; TCRdb's table is partial and in-frame only. The table shows roughly 150,000 clones, with 92% occurring only once. Sequencing was performed on blood. These receptors originate from a woman under 40 in good health. The CDR3 runs from the conserved cysteine through the conserved F or W. The D gene is left open where the match is weak. Clone size appears in some rows only: once, few, many, or a class for an expanded clone.

D gene	J gene	clone size	CDR3 length	V gene	CDR3 protein	CDR3 DNA
NA	TRBJ2-7	NA	14	TRBV10-1	CASSESGGPYEQYF	TGCGCCAGCAGTGAGTCAGGGGGTCCCTACGAGCAGTACTTC
NA	TRBJ2-4	NA	16	TRBV4-2	CASSQEGTRAKNIQYF	TGTGCCAGCAGCCAAGAAGGGACAAGAGCCAAAAACATTCAGTACTTC
TRBD2	TRBJ2-7	once	14	TRBV30	CAWSVGDYSYEQYF	TGTGCCTGGAGTGTCGGGGACTACTCCTACGAGCAGTACTTC
TRBD1	TRBJ2-1	NA	15	TRBV30	CAWMSRDRTYNEQFF	TGTGCCTGGATGTCCCGGGACAGGACATACAATGAGCAGTTCTTC
TRBD2	TRBJ2-3	NA	16	TRBV6-6	CASSYSTDGGADTQYF	TGTGCCAGCAGTTACTCGACAGATGGGGGGGCAGATACGCAGTATTTT
TRBD2	TRBJ2-1	NA	17	TRBV27	CASSLGLSGIPYNEQFF	TGTGCCAGCAGTTTGGGTCTAAGCGGGATACCCTACAATGAGCAGTTCTTC
TRBD2	TRBJ2-7	once	19	TRBV7-3	CASSLISGTSGRGSYEQYF	TGTGCCAGCAGCTTAATCTCAGGGACTAGCGGGAGAGGGAGCTACGAGCAGTACTTC
NA	TRBJ2-3	NA	16	TRBV5-1	CASSLAESGSTDTQYF	TGCGCCAGCAGCTTGGCTGAAAGCGGTAGCACAGATACGCAGTATTTT
NA	TRBJ1-1	NA	12	TRBV5-6	CASSLPRAEAFF	TGTGCCAGCAGCCTCCCACGGGCTGAAGCTTTCTTT
NA	TRBJ2-7	NA	16	TRBV19	CASTTIGADGSYEQYF	TGTGCCAGTACGACCATAGGGGCAGACGGGTCCTACGAGCAGTACTTC
TRBD1	TRBJ1-1	NA	16	TRBV19	CASSTTGRALNTEAFF	TGTGCCAGTAGTACGACAGGGAGGGCTTTGAACACTGAAGCTTTCTTT
TRBD1	TRBJ1-1	NA	16	TRBV5-5	CASSLGRGLTNTEAFF	TGTGCCAGCAGCTTGGGGAGGGGGCTTACAAACACTGAAGCTTTCTTT
NA	TRBJ2-5	NA	14	TRBV9	CASSTGQRGETQYF	TGTGCCAGCAGCACCGGACAAAGAGGAGAGACCCAGTACTTC
NA	TRBJ2-7	once	14	TRBV19	CASSIVPSSYEQYF	TGTGCCAGTAGTATAGTTCCTTCCTCCTACGAGCAGTACTTC
NA	TRBJ1-5	NA	14	TRBV2	CASRGATITQPQHF	TGTGCCAGCAGGGGAGCCACCATAACGCAGCCCCAGCATTTT
NA	TRBJ1-4	NA	15	TRBV5-3	CARSLLMRFTEKLFF	TGTGCCAGAAGCTTACTAATGAGGTTCACTGAAAAACTGTTTTTT
NA	TRBJ2-7	NA	15	TRBV28	CASTSWDRPDLEQYF	TGTGCCAGCACCTCCTGGGACCGACCCGACCTTGAGCAGTACTTC
TRBD1	TRBJ1-5	NA	17	TRBV19	CASSTTPTGVGNQPQHF	TGTGCCAGTAGTACAACCCCCACAGGGGTGGGAAATCAGCCCCAGCATTTT
TRBD2	TRBJ2-1	NA	17	TRBV28	CASSYQPGTSAYNEQFF	TGTGCCAGCAGTTACCAGCCCGGGACTAGCGCTTACAATGAGCAGTTCTTC
TRBD2	TRBJ2-1	NA	13	TRBV7-2	CASTSGPYNEQFF	TGTGCCAGCACTAGCGGCCCTTACAATGAGCAGTTCTTC
NA	TRBJ2-7	NA	17	TRBV4-3	CASSQESPQVGAYEQYF	TGCGCCAGCAGCCAAGAGAGTCCCCAGGTAGGCGCCTACGAGCAGTACTTC
NA	TRBJ1-1	NA	13	TRBV5-4	CASSPRTSTEAFF	TGTGCCAGCAGCCCCCGAACCTCCACTGAAGCTTTCTTT
NA	TRBJ2-1	NA	11	TRBV2	CAAGGGNEQFF	TGTGCCGCCGGAGGGGGCAATGAGCAGTTCTTC
TRBD2	TRBJ2-3	NA	16	TRBV7-9	CASSSVTSGTTDTQYF	TGTGCCAGCAGCTCAGTGACTAGCGGGACCACAGATACGCAGTATTTT
TRBD1	TRBJ1-2	NA	12	TRBV2	CASKDREWGYTF	TGTGCCAGCAAAGACAGGGAGTGGGGCTACACCTTC
NA	TRBJ1-5	NA	16	TRBV3-1/TRBV3-2	CASSHSGGSAGQPQHF	TGTGCCAGCAGCCATTCGGGAGGGTCCGCGGGACAGCCCCAGCATTTT
TRBD2	TRBJ2-7	NA	15	TRBV10-2	CASRREAELSYEQYF	TGCGCCAGCAGACGGGAGGCAGAACTTAGCTACGAGCAGTACTTC
NA	TRBJ1-4	NA	14	TRBV27	CASSLGRDWGKLFF	TGTGCCAGCAGTTTGGGCCGCGACTGGGGAAAACTGTTTTTT
NA	TRBJ2-6	NA	14	TRBV5-1	CASSSVSGANVLTF	TGCGCCAGCAGCTCAGTCTCTGGGGCCAACGTCCTGACTTTC
TRBD1	TRBJ1-3	NA	15	TRBV7-8	CASSTGTGGANTIYF	TGTGCCAGCAGCACTGGGACAGGGGGTGCAAACACCATATATTTT
NA	TRBJ2-1	NA	15	TRBV5-1	CASSWQQSSYNEQFF	TGCGCCAGCAGCTGGCAGCAGAGCTCCTACAATGAGCAGTTCTTC
NA	TRBJ2-5	NA	12	TRBV7-9	CASSSGVKTQYF	TGTGCCAGCAGCTCAGGGGTTAAGACCCAGTACTTC
TRBD1	TRBJ1-5	NA	14	TRBV19	CASRTGSAGQPQHF	TGTGCCAGCCGGACAGGGAGCGCAGGTCAGCCCCAGCATTTT
NA	TRBJ1-2	NA	15	TRBV6-1	CASSEAETALYGYTF	TGTGCCAGCAGTGAAGCCGAAACAGCCCTCTATGGCTACACCTTC
TRBD1	TRBJ2-1	NA	16	TRBV2	CASIVGRQGTYNEQFF	TGTGCCAGCATTGTAGGGAGACAGGGCACCTACAATGAGCAGTTCTTC
NA	TRBJ2-3	NA	15	TRBV2	CASRWTGSSTDTQYF	TGTGCCAGCCGATGGACTGGATCTAGCACAGATACGCAGTATTTT
TRBD2	TRBJ2-1	NA	22	TRBV5-1	CASSLGFLGILAGGDFYNEQFF	TGCGCCAGCAGCTTGGGATTTCTTGGAATACTAGCGGGAGGGGATTTTTACAATGAGCAGTTCTTC